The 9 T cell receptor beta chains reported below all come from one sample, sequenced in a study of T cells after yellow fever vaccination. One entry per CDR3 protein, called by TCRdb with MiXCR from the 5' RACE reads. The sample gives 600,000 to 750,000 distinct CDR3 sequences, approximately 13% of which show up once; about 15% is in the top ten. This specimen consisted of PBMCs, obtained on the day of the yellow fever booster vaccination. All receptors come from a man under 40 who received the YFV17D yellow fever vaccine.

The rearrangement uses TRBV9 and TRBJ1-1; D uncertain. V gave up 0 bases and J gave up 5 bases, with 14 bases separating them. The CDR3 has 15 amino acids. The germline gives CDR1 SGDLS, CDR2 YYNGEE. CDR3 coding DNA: TGTGCCAGCAGCGTAGTTGGGCCAGGAAGGACTGAAGCTTTCTTT. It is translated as CASSVVGPGRTEAFF.

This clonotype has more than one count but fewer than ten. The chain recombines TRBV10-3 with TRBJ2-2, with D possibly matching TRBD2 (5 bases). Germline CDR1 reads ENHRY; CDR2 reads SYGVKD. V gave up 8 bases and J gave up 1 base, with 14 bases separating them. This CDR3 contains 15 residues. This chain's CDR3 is CAIGWEFRNTGELFF. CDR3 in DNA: TGTGCCATCGGATGGGAGTTTCGGAACACCGGGGAGCTGTTTTTT.

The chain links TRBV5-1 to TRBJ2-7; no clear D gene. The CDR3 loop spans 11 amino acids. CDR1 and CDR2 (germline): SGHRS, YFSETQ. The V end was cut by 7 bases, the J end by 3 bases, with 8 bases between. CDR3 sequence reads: CASAENYEQYF. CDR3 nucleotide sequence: TGCGCCAGCGCAGAGAACTACGAGCAGTACTTC.

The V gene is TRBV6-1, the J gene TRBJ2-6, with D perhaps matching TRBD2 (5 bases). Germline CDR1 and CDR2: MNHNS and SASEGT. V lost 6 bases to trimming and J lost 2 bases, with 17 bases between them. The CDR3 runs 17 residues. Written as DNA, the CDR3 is TGTGCCAGCAGGCCCGGGGTGGTGGTCCCTGGGGCCAACGTCCTGACTTTC. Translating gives CASRPGVVVPGANVLTF.

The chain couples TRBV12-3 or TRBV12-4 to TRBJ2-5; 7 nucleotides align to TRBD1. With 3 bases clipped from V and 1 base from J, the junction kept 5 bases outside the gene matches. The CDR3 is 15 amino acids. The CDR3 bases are TGTGCCAGCAGTTTCCGGGACAGACTCCAAGAGACCCAGTACTTC. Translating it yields CASSFRDRLQETQYF.

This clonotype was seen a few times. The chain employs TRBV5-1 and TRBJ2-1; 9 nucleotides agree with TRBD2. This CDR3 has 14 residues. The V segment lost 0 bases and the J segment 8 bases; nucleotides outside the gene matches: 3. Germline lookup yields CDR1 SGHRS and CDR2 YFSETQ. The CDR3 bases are TGCGCCAGCAGCTTGGTTCTAGCGGGACATGAGCAGTTCTTC. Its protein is CASSLVLAGHEQFF.

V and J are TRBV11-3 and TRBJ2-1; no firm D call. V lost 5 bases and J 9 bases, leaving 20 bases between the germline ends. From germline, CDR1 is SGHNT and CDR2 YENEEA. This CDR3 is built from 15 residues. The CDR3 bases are TGTGCCAGCAGCCACCGGGCCTCCCAAGGTGGTGAGCAGTTCTTC. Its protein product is CASSHRASQGGEQFF.

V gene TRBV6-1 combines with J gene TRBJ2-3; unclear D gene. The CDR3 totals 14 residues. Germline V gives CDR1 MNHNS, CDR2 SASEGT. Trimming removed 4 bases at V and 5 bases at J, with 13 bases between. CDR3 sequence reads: CASSGSQVGDTQYF. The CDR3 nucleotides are TGTGCCAGCAGTGGCTCCCAGGTGGGAGATACGCAGTATTTT.

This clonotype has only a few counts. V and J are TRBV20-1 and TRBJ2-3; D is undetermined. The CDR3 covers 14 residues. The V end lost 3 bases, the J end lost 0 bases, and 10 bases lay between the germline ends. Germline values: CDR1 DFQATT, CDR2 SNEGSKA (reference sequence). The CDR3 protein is CSARDGSSTDTQYF. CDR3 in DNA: TGCAGTGCTAGGGACGGTTCTAGCACAGATACGCAGTATTTT.